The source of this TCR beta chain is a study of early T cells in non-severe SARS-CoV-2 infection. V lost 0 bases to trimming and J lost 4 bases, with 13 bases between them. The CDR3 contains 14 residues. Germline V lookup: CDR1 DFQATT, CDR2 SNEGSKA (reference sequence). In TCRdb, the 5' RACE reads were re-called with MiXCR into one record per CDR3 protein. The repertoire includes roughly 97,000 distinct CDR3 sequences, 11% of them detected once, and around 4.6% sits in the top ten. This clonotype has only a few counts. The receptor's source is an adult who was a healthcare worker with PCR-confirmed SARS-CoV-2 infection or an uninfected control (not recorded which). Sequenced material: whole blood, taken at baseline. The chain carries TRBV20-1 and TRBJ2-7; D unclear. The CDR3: CSARDPSLGYEQYF. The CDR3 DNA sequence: TGCAGTGCTAGAGATCCCAGCTTAGGATACGAGCAGTACTTC.